Shown below are 10 T cell receptor beta chains from a single sample sequenced in a study of blood T cell repertoires in COVID-19. The protocol was immunoSEQ multiplex PCR, while the TCRdb copy is restricted to in-frame clones and leaves out a portion. Among a few hundred thousand clones listed, 75% to 90% were seen once. The specimen sequenced was peripheral blood. All receptors come from a woman between 55 and 75 years old with COVID-19, enrolled during active disease.

The genes are TRBV3-1 (or the pseudogene TRBV3-2) and TRBJ1-1; unclear D gene. This CDR3 contains 14 residues. CDR1 is LGHDT, CDR2 YNNKEL, per germline (reference sequence). V lost 0 bases and J 8 bases, leaving 13 bases between the germline ends. CDR3 sequence: CASSQDLGTKEAFF. Here the CDR3 DNA reads TGTGCCAGCAGCCAAGATCTAGGCACAAAGGAAGCTTTCTTT.

The genes are TRBV5-5 and TRBJ1-1, with TRBD1 matching 8 bases. Germline V gives CDR1 SGHKS, CDR2 YYEKEE (reference sequence). V trimming: 4 bases; J trimming: 7 bases; junction bases outside the gene matches: 6. The CDR3 extends over 13 amino acids. DNA for the CDR3: TGTGCCAGCAGCGCCGGGACAGGCGGTGAAGCTTTCTTT. This codes for CASSAGTGGEAFF.

This chain links TRBV7-3 with TRBJ1-6; tentative D call: TRBD1 (5 bases). V lost 3 bases to trimming and J lost 7 bases, with 16 bases between them. Germline V CDR1 and CDR2: SGHTA, FQGTGA. The CDR3 is 16 amino acids. The CDR3 is CASSLWFRAGNSPLHF. In DNA, the CDR3 is TGTGCCAGCAGCTTGTGGTTCAGGGCGGGGAATTCACCCCTCCACTTT. The whole variable domain, remainder taken from reference TRBV7-3 and TRBJ1-6, is GAGVSQTPSNKVTEKGKYVELRCDPISGHTALYWYRQSLGQGPEFLIYFQGTGAADDSGLPNDRFFAVRPEGSVSTLKIQRTERGDSAVYLCASSLWFRAGNSPLHFGNGTRLTVT.

The chain couples TRBV2 to TRBJ2-1; possibly TRBD2 for D (6 bases). CDR3 length: 16 residues. V was cut by 3 bases and J by 4 bases, with 16 bases left in between. Germline CDR1 reads SNHLY; CDR2 reads FYNNEI. The CDR3 loop is CASSDGGSGLYNEQFF. Written as DNA, the CDR3 is TGTGCCAGCAGTGACGGGGGTAGCGGACTGTACAATGAGCAGTTCTTC.

The chain carries TRBV27 and TRBJ2-1; 12 positions match TRBD1. The CDR3 is made up of 19 amino acids. Germline V lookup: CDR1 MNHEY, CDR2 SMNVEV (reference sequence). Unmatched junction bases numbered 10, after V lost 2 bases and J lost 2 bases. The chain's CDR3 is CASSLPANRDRGPYNEQFF. Written as DNA, the CDR3 is TGTGCCAGCAGTTTACCCGCTAATCGGGACAGGGGGCCCTACAATGAGCAGTTCTTC.

The CDR3 is CASTALGDTYEQYF. CDR3 nucleotides: TGCGCCAGCACCGCGCTAGGGGATACCTACGAGCAGTACTTC. The gene calls are TRBV5-1 and TRBJ2-7; D may be TRBD1 (5 bases). CDR3 length: 14 residues. V was trimmed by 6 bases and J by 2 bases, leaving 15 bases between them. From germline, CDR1 is SGHRS and CDR2 YFSETQ.

The genes are TRBV5-8 and TRBJ2-3, with D perhaps matching TRBD1 (5 bases). The CDR3 is made up of 17 amino acids. Per the germline V gene, CDR1 is SGHTS and CDR2 is YDEGEE. V was clipped by 4 bases and J by 0 bases, with 18 bases between them. This CDR3 reads CASSVPVGVTSTDTQYF. In DNA, the CDR3 is TGTGCCAGCAGCGTCCCAGTAGGGGTGACTAGCACAGATACGCAGTATTTT.

This chain connects TRBV6-5 to TRBJ2-2; D is possibly TRBD1 (6 bases). V lost 0 bases to trimming and J lost 8 bases, with 16 bases between them. CDR1 MNHEY and CDR2 SVGAGI come from the germline V gene. The CDR3 extends over 16 amino acids. The CDR3 DNA reads as TGTGCCAGCAGTTACTCTGGCAGGGGTCGACCGGGGGAGCTGTTTTTT. Amino acid sequence: CASSYSGRGRPGELFF.

The V gene is TRBV9, the J gene TRBJ2-5, with TRBD1 identical over 11 bases. V lost 3 bases and J lost 5; bases outside the gene matches: 6. Germline CDR1 is SGDLS and CDR2 is YYNGEE. CDR3 size: 15 residues. The CDR3 coding sequence is TGTGCCAGCAGCGCCGGGACAGGGGGTTTTGAGACCCAGTACTTC. Protein product: CASSAGTGGFETQYF.

The chain combines TRBV9 with TRBJ2-5; the D gene is possibly TRBD2 (6 bases). The ends were cut back, 0 bases at V and 1 base at J, with 16 bases in the middle. The CDR3 covers 17 residues. Germline V gives CDR1 SGDLS, CDR2 YYNGEE. Written as DNA, the CDR3 is TGTGCCAGCAGCGTAGGATTTGGGAGCGGGCCCCAAGAGACCCAGTACTTC. Translated, it gives CASSVGFGSGPQETQYF.